This T cell receptor beta chain is drawn from a study of molecular identifiers for immune sequencing clone quantification. Study outcomes and limitations: Spiked Jurkat TCR RNA equal to one cell could reportedly be picked out among over 850,000 naive cells.

In preparing bulk TCR libraries, previously described methods and listed TCR primers were used. One entry per CDR3 protein results from TCRdb running MiXCR on the PCR reads. The table has around 65,000 distinct CDR3 sequences, less than 20% seen once. About this clonotype: Its antigen is undetermined. With a much larger clone just one base away, this may be a read error.

Using 10%, 30% or 50% RNA, naive CD8 libraries were derived from 20,000 to 1,000,000 sorted cells. A CD8+CD4-CCR7+CD45RA+ gate was used to sort naive CD8 T cells. Germline V CDR1 and CDR2: SGHVS, FQNEAQ. CDR3 length: 18 amino acids. The V gene is TRBV7-8, the J gene TRBJ1-1; 11 nucleotides align to TRBD1. The clonotype originates from a human donor in good health. Some libraries in this study had Jurkat cell RNA spiked in. Specimen: naive CD8+ T cells from blood, with Jurkat cell RNA spiked in. Subset defined: FACS-sorted CD8+CD4-CCR7+CD45RA+ naive T cells. In DNA, the CDR3 is TGTACCAGCAGCCCCCCTCGGGACAGGGGGGGGATGAACACTGAAGCTTTCTTT. It codes for CTSSPPRDRGGMNTEAFF.